The clone carrying this T cell receptor (beta chain) occurred many times. Antigen specificity is unknown. By quantitative 5'-RACE with molecular barcodes, the TCR beta libraries were made. TCRdb recomputed calls from the 5' RACE reads with MiXCR, one row per CDR3 protein. The sample yields 700,000 or so distinct CDR3 sequences, 15% to 20% seen once. The data originate from a study of CD8 T cells in ankylosing spondylitis. Findings and caveats of the study: Matched ankylosing spondylitis synovial fluid reportedly contained a significantly enriched population of disease-linked clones. Made up of roughly 8 highly homologous variants, a TCR beta motif appeared characteristic of ankylosing spondylitis blood. Certain motif variants had earlier been reported in reactive arthritis synovial fluid and blood. Researchers report that disease-linked clones proved CD8+ and relatively rare in peripheral blood.

Sequenced: blood, either unsorted or a sorted T cell fraction (not recorded which). This receptor was identified in a male donor with ankylosing spondylitis.

The CDR3 loop is CSAEVWRPNTGELFF. In DNA, the CDR3 is TGCAGTGCCGAAGTATGGCGCCCGAACACCGGGGAGCTGTTTTTT. The chain links TRBV20-1 to TRBJ2-2, with no clear D. V lost 6 bases to trimming and J lost 0 bases, with 14 bases between them. Germline V gives CDR1 DFQATT, CDR2 SNEGSKA (reference sequence). The CDR3 runs 15 residues.